The 23 T cell receptor beta chains below were found in one sample sequenced in a study of T cells in localized non-small cell lung cancer. Assay used: immunoSEQ multiplex PCR; TCRdb lists only in-frame clones, some missing. The sample lists 45,000 to 60,000 clones; around 86% were seen once. The sequencing used PBMCs, collected before any cancer treatment. All receptors derive from a man aged 40 to 69 with stage II lung adenocarcinoma.

V is TRBV7-9 and J is TRBJ1-5; D is uncertain. CDR1 is SEHNR, CDR2 FQNEAQ, per germline (reference sequence). Trimming pared 3 bases from V and 2 bases from J, leaving 5 bases between. The length of the CDR3 is 13 residues. The CDR3: CASSFDGNQPQHF. The CDR3 nucleotides are TGTGCCAGCAGCTTTGACGGCAATCAGCCCCAGCATTTT.

The V call is TRBV10-3, the J call TRBJ1-3; no definite D call. V was shortened by 2 bases and J by 0 bases, with 11 bases between the two germline ends. The germline gives CDR1 ENHRY, CDR2 SYGVKD. The CDR3 covers 16 residues. The CDR3 sequence is CAISENTVNSGNTIYF. Written as DNA, the CDR3 is TGTGCCATCAGTGAGAATACAGTAAACTCTGGAAACACCATATATTTT.

In the case of this clone: A junction end diverges from the germline sequence, so it may reflect a read error. V is TRBV6-4 and J is TRBJ2-5, with TRBD2 matching 10 bases. This CDR3 has 19 amino acids. The germline V gene encodes CDR1 MRHNA and CDR2 SNTAGT. The CDR3 sequence is CASSDSSPSGGPKQGTQYF. The DNA of the CDR3 is TGTGCCAGCAGTGACTCGAGTCCTAGCGGGGGCCCTAAACAAGGGACCCAGTACTTC.

The chain combines TRBV7-8 with TRBJ2-1; D uncertain. Trimming left V 3 bases short and J 3 bases short, with 9 bases between. This CDR3 region has 14 residues. Per the germline V gene, CDR1 is SGHVS and CDR2 is FQNEAQ. The CDR3 is CASSFGDYYNEQFF. The DNA for the CDR3 is TGTGCCAGCAGCTTTGGGGATTACTACAATGAGCAGTTCTTC.

The rearrangement links TRBV19 to TRBJ1-1; 9 nucleotides line up with TRBD1. The trim removed 3 bases at V and 4 bases at J, leaving 9 bases unmatched. Germline assignment: CDR1 LNHDA and CDR2 SQIVND (reference sequence). The CDR3 sequence is 16 residues long. CDR3 nucleotide sequence: TGTGCCAGTAGTATTACAGGGGGCGCAGGGACCACTGAAGCTTTCTTT. It encodes CASSITGGAGTTEAFF.

The chain joins TRBV6-1 to TRBJ1-4, with a weak D call TRBD1 (6 bases). V lost 4 bases, J lost 0 bases, and 15 bases lay in between. Germline-derived CDR1 and CDR2 are MNHNS and SASEGT. The CDR3 totals 17 residues. DNA for the CDR3: TGTGCCAGCAGTGGGACAGCACTGGTTGCAACTAATGAAAAACTGTTTTTT. Protein sequence: CASSGTALVATNEKLFF.

This clone was seen only once. This chain connects TRBV9 to TRBJ2-7; D is unclear. Per the germline V gene, CDR1 is SGDLS and CDR2 is YYNGEE. V was cut by 0 bases and J by 4 bases, with 5 bases left in between. This CDR3 is 12 amino acids long. The CDR3 region has the DNA TGTGCCAGCAGCGTAGAGACGTACGAGCAGTACGTC. It yields the protein CASSVETYEQYV.

This clone came up a few times. The gene calls are TRBV7-9 and TRBJ1-1, with D tentatively TRBD1 (5 bases). Germline V gene data show CDR1 as SEHNR and CDR2 as FQNEAQ (reference sequence). Trimming pared 1 base from V and 1 base from J, leaving 16 bases between. CDR3 length: 17 residues. CDR3 sequence reads: CASSLDFWGRGNTEAFF. CDR3 coding DNA: TGTGCCAGCAGCTTAGACTTCTGGGGCCGGGGGAACACTGAAGCTTTCTTT.

The chain combines TRBV27 with TRBJ2-5; 10 bases map to TRBD1. Trimming cost V 1 base and J 5 bases; bases outside gene matches: 4. This CDR3 has 15 amino acids. Germline loops: CDR1 MNHEY, CDR2 SMNVEV (reference sequence). CDR3 DNA: TGTGCCAGCAGTTTATTGACAGGGGGCTATGAGACCCAGTACTTC. Residues: CASSLLTGGYETQYF.

The chain employs TRBV27 and TRBJ2-3, with D perhaps matching TRBD1 or TRBD2 (5 bases each). The V end was cut by 5 bases, the J end by 6 bases, with 9 bases between. Per germline, CDR1 MNHEY and CDR2 SMNVEV (reference sequence). The CDR3 loop spans 12 amino acids. CDR3: CASSPGADTQYF. As DNA, the CDR3 is TGTGCCAGCAGTCCCGGGGCGGATACGCAGTATTTT.

J is TRBJ1-1 and V is TRBV7-3; D gene ambiguous. Trimming took off 1 base at V and 1 base at J, with 10 bases between the two ends. The CDR3 is 15 residues long. The germline CDR1 and CDR2 sequences are SGHTA and FQGTGA. In DNA, the CDR3 is TGTGCCAGCAGCTTAAATCCAGGTTCGAACACTGAAGCTTTCTTT. It translates to CASSLNPGSNTEAFF.

DNA of the CDR3: TGTGCCAGCAGCTTATCGGCCAGCTACGAGCAGTACTTC. It translates to CASSLSASYEQYF. V is TRBV7-9 and J is TRBJ2-7, with no clear D. The CDR3 has 13 residues. From germline, CDR1 is SEHNR and CDR2 FQNEAQ (reference sequence). Trimming cost V 2 bases and J 3 bases, with 8 bases left between them.

This clone is a singleton in its sample. The chain is built from TRBV11-1 and TRBJ2-1; TRBD1 matches 9 bases. The CDR3 spans 13 residues. CDR1 is SGHAT, CDR2 FQDESV, per germline (reference sequence). Trimming took 3 bases from V and 7 from J; bases not matched to a gene: 1. CDR3 in amino acids: CASSLGQGNEQFF. For the CDR3, the DNA is TGTGCCAGCAGCTTGGGACAGGGTAATGAGCAGTTCTTC.

This chain joins TRBV11-2 and TRBJ2-2; D is uncertain. Trimming took 5 bases from V and 7 from J, leaving 11 bases between them. Germline CDR1 SGHAT, CDR2 FQNNGV. There are 13 residues in the CDR3. The CDR3 here is CASSRPSDGELFF. The CDR3 DNA reads TGTGCCAGCAGCCGCCCCTCGGACGGGGAGCTGTTTTTT.

To note about this clone: An end of the junction differs from the germline gene, which may be a read error. The DNA of the CDR3 is TGCGCCAGCAGCTACGGACAGGGAGGTACGTTCTTC. Protein product: CASSYGQGGTFF. The chain is built from TRBV5-1 and TRBJ1-2, with TRBD1 matching over 8 bases. Germline V gives CDR1 SGHRS, CDR2 YFSETQ. The CDR3 covers 12 residues.

The chain has TRBV7-8 and TRBJ2-7; no firm D call. V lost 1 base and J 2 bases, leaving 9 bases between the germline ends. This CDR3 spans 14 amino acids. The germline gives CDR1 SGHVS, CDR2 FQNEAQ. CDR3 sequence: CASSLGTAPYEQYF. The CDR3 region has the DNA TGTGCCAGCAGCTTAGGTACAGCGCCCTACGAGCAGTACTTC.

This clone was detected a few times. DNA of the CDR3: TGTGCCAGCCTCCGACGGGAGTCCTTAGGCTACACCTTC. Protein sequence: CASLRRESLGYTF. V gene TRBV28 combines with J gene TRBJ1-2; D gene unclear. Germline-derived CDR1 and CDR2 are MDHEN and SYDVKM. The CDR3 runs to 13 residues. V was shortened by 8 bases and J by 8 bases, with 18 bases between the two germline ends.

The chain links TRBV30 to TRBJ2-7; possibly TRBD1 or TRBD2 for D (6 bases each). The CDR3 contains 14 residues. In germline, CDR1 is GTSNPN, CDR2 SVGIG (reference sequence). V lost 0 bases and J 7 bases, leaving 16 bases between the germline ends. Written as DNA, the CDR3 is TGTGCCTGGAGTGTAGGCAGGGGAGGACATGAGCAGTACTTC. Translation gives CAWSVGRGGHEQYF.

This clone was detected a few times. This rearrangement joins TRBV11-1 to TRBJ1-1; the D gene is possibly TRBD1 (5 bases). The CDR3 is 14 residues long. V gave up 6 bases and J gave up 1 base, with 12 bases separating them. CDR1 and CDR2 from the germline V gene are SGHAT and FQDESV (reference sequence). CDR3 amino acids: CASRRARANTEAFF. CDR3 in DNA: TGTGCCAGCAGGCGGGCCAGGGCGAACACTGAAGCTTTCTTT.

V usage is TRBV6-5 and J usage is TRBJ2-3; 7 nucleotides match TRBD2. CDR3 size: 15 residues. Germline V gene sequence: CDR1 MNHEY, CDR2 SVGAGI. With 4 bases clipped from V and 0 bases from J, the junction kept 4 bases outside the gene matches. The CDR3 is CASSLAGRSTDTQYF. Here the CDR3 DNA reads TGTGCCAGCAGTTTAGCGGGCCGTAGCACAGATACGCAGTATTTT.

The chain carries TRBV5-4 and TRBJ2-5, with 8 bases aligning to TRBD1. Germline-derived CDR1 and CDR2 are SGHNT and YYREEE (reference sequence). The CDR3 consists of 16 residues. V lost 3 bases to trimming and J lost 4 bases; unmatched junction nucleotides: 11. Here the CDR3 reads CASSSKGQGAGETQYF. The CDR3 region has the DNA TGTGCCAGCAGCTCGAAGGGGCAGGGGGCAGGAGAGACCCAGTACTTC.

The chain carries TRBV6-1 and TRBJ2-5; 12 bases are shared with TRBD1. The CDR3 contains 15 residues. With V trimmed by 4 bases and J by 4 bases, 4 bases remained unmatched. Germline V CDR1 and CDR2: MNHNS, SASEGT. DNA for the CDR3: TGTGCCAGCAGTGCGGGACAGGGGGCCGTAGAGACCCAGTACTTC. This encodes CASSAGQGAVETQYF.

The J gene is TRBJ2-3, the V gene TRBV10-1; the D gene could be TRBD1 or TRBD2 (5 bases each). V lost 3 bases and J lost 4, with 14 bases in between. Germline lookup yields CDR1 WNHNN and CDR2 SYGVQD (reference sequence). The CDR3 sequence is 15 residues long. CDR3 amino acids: CASSDRGAHADTQYF. CDR3 DNA sequence: TGCGCCAGCAGTGATCGAGGGGCGCATGCAGATACGCAGTATTTT.